This is a list of T cell receptor beta chains from one sample in a study of T cells in localized non-small cell lung cancer. Profiling relied on immunoSEQ multiplex PCR, and the TCRdb table lists in-frame clones only, not all of them. The sample has some 72,000 clones; almost 85% are singletons. The sequenced sample was peripheral blood, obtained before any cancer treatment. Receptors were obtained from a man aged 40 to 69 with stage I lung adenocarcinoma. Both conserved end residues are part of each CDR3. A D gene is named only where the DNA matches it firmly. Clone size appears in some rows only: once, few, many, or a class for an expanded clone.

clone_size j_call v_call d_call cdr3_length cdr3_nt cdr3_aa
. TRBJ1-2 TRBV4-3 TRBD1 16 TGCGCCAGCAGCCGACAGGGGGATAATTTCGGATATGGCTACACCTTC CASSRQGDNFGYGYTF
. TRBJ2-7 TRBV19 . 19 TGTGCCAGTACCCAGGAGGGCAGCTACGGCGGGACTCGATCCTACGAGCAGTACTTC CASTQEGSYGGTRSYEQYF
. TRBJ1-2 TRBV29-1 . 14 TGCAGCGTTGAAGATTTAGACGGATACTATGGCTACACCTTC CSVEDLDGYYGYTF
. TRBJ1-1 TRBV30 . 13 TGTGCCTGGAGTGTACAGGGCAACACTGAAGCTTTCTTT CAWSVQGNTEAFF
. TRBJ1-1 TRBV2 . 13 TGTGCCAGCAGTGGATTCCTGGGCACTGAAGCTTTCTTT CASSGFLGTEAFF
. TRBJ2-2 TRBV2 TRBD2 16 TGTGCCAGCAGGGCCCTCGCGGGAGTTATGGCCGGGGAGCTGTTTTTT CASRALAGVMAGELFF
. TRBJ2-7 TRBV5-6 . 13 TGTGCCAGCAGCTTGCCAGGGCTGAACGAGCAGTACTTC CASSLPGLNEQYF
. TRBJ1-1 TRBV4-1 . 15 TGCGCCAGCAGCCAAGAAGGGATAAAAAGAGCCGAAGCTTTCTTT CASSQEGIKRAEAFF
. TRBJ2-3 TRBV19 . 13 TGTGCCAGTAGTATAGTTGGGGGGGATACGCAGTATTTT CASSIVGGDTQYF
once TRBJ1-2 TRBV27 TRBD1 14 TGTGCCAGCAGACCCGGACAGGGAAGCTCTGGCTACACCTTC CASRPGQGSSGYTF
. TRBJ2-3 TRBV6-1 . 13 TGTGCCAGCAGTGAAGGGCCGGGGGATACGCAGTATTTT CASSEGPGDTQYF
. TRBJ1-4 TRBV6-5 . 14 TGTGCCAGCAGGAGACGGAAAGCTAATGAAAAACTGTTTTTT CASRRRKANEKLFF
. TRBJ2-1 TRBV5-6 . 16 TGTGCCAGCAGCTCCCTGCGGGGATCGGCCTACAATGAGCAGTTCTTC CASSSLRGSAYNEQFF
. TRBJ2-5 TRBV7-9 . 16 TGTGCCAGCAGCTTCTCAGTGGGGACCCAGAAGGAGACCCAGTACTTC CASSFSVGTQKETQYF
. TRBJ2-3 TRBV6-5 TRBD2 16 TGTGCCAGCAGTTACGTAGGTAGCGGGAGGGCAGATACGCAGTATTTT CASSYVGSGRADTQYF
few TRBJ1-5 TRBV7-8 . 12 TGTGCCAGCAGCCTCCCCAATCAGCCCCAGCATTTT CASSLPNQPQHF
. TRBJ2-4 TRBV30 TRBD2 15 TGTGCCTGGACCCGGGGGGGGTCGACCGGGGACATTCAGTACTTC CAWTRGGSTGDIQYF
. TRBJ1-5 TRBV12-5 . 12 TGTGCTAGTGGTTTGGATAATCAGCCCCAGCATTTT CASGLDNQPQHF
. TRBJ1-1 TRBV27 . 19 TGTGCCAGCAGTTTATTTTCCTCGGCGCAGGGGCATAGTGACACTGAAGCTTTCTTT CASSLFSSAQGHSDTEAFF
. TRBJ1-3 TRBV10-3 . 16 TGTGCCATCAGTGAGCCGGTTGATGGGTTCAGTGGCCCCGCGGATTTT CAISEPVDGFSGPADF
. TRBJ2-7 TRBV6-5 . 13 TGTGCCAGCAGTTACGGTTTGGCCTACGAGCAGTACTTC CASSYGLAYEQYF
once TRBJ2-7 TRBV6-5 . 14 TGTGCCAGCAGTCGTTTCCGAGGGGAGGACGAGCAGTACTTC CASSRFRGEDEQYF
. TRBJ2-1 TRBV6-5 TRBD1 15 TGTGCCAGCAGAGCGGACAGGAGCTCCTACAATGAGCAGTTCTTC CASRADRSSYNEQFF
. TRBJ2-3 TRBV10-3 TRBD2 16 TGTGCCATCGGACTAGCGGGAGACAGGAGCACAGATACGCAGTATTTT CAIGLAGDRSTDTQYF
. TRBJ1-6 TRBV5-1 . 14 TGCGCCAGCAGCCCACCGGGGGGCAACGCACCCCTCCACTTT CASSPPGGNAPLHF
. TRBJ2-3 TRBV4-3 . 17 TGCGCCAGCAGCCAAAGACCGGCGGGACTCAACACAGATACGCAGTATTTT CASSQRPAGLNTDTQYF
. TRBJ2-2 TRBV7-9 TRBD1 16 TGTGCCAGCAGGGCGGGACAGGGGACTTTGAGCGGGGAGCTGTTTTTT CASRAGQGTLSGELFF
. TRBJ2-7 TRBV7-2 TRBD1 14 TGTGCCAGCAGCTTAGTCGGACAGGGCTACGAGCAGTACTTC CASSLVGQGYEQYF